This T cell receptor beta chain was identified in a study of CD8+CD57+ T cells in acquired aplastic anemia. Study-level background: Sorted cells (CD4+ and CD8+) yielded DNA amounts that averaged around 3.5 ug. General observations from the study: Controls did not differ significantly from patients in CD8+ Simpson's diversity. The number of CD8+ CDR3 sequences shared by patients and controls was twenty-nine.

This clonotype appeared many times. Its antigen is currently unknown. Using genomic DNA as the template, TCR beta VDJ and CDR3 profiling was carried out. TCRdb independently ran MiXCR on the reads; one entry per CDR3 protein. The sample consists of about 180,000 distinct CDR3 sequences, about 50% of them appearing once. Trimming took 6 bases from V and 4 from J, leaving 10 bases between them. Per germline, CDR1 SEHNR and CDR2 FQNEAQ (reference sequence). CDR3 size: 13 residues. Patients chosen for sequencing had CD8+CD57+ cells that had expanded, as shown by flow cytometry. In all patients, the disease was severe acquired aplastic anemia.

The V gene is TRBV7-9, the J gene TRBJ1-3; the D gene is possibly TRBD1 (5 bases). This TCR came from a human donor with aplastic anemia. Sequenced: sorted CD4+, CD8+, or CD8+CD57+ T cells (not recorded which) from PBMCs. CDR3 sequence: CASSVGAGNTIYF. The CDR3 DNA sequence: TGTGCCAGCAGTGTCGGGGCGGGAAACACCATATATTTT.